Listed below are T cell receptor beta chains from one sample, sequenced in a study of shared clonotypes between healthy human individuals. Assay: immunoSEQ multiplex PCR; the TCRdb copy retains only in-frame clones and omits some. The sample carries under 600,000 clones, more than 95% recorded once. Sequenced material: naive CD4+ T cells sorted from blood. The receptor set was obtained from a woman aged 25 to 39 in good health. CDR3s include the opening cysteine and the closing phenylalanine or tryptophan. Each record gives: CDR3 length, clone size, V gene, D gene, J gene, CDR3 DNA, CDR3 protein. D genes are given only for firm matches. Only some rows state a clone size, as once, few, many or a class for expanded clones.

len: 14; abundance: few; v_gene: TRBV19; d_gene: -; j_gene: TRBJ1-5; CDR3nt: TGTGCCAGTAGTAGGACCTTTAGCAATCAGCCCCAGCATTTT; CDR3aa: CASSRTFSNQPQHF
len: 14; abundance: -; v_gene: TRBV28; d_gene: -; j_gene: TRBJ2-7; CDR3nt: TGTGCCAGCAGTACCCCGGGACTCTCCTACGAGCAGTACTTC; CDR3aa: CASSTPGLSYEQYF
len: 14; abundance: -; v_gene: TRBV5-5; d_gene: -; j_gene: TRBJ2-2; CDR3nt: TGTGCCAGCAGCGCAGGGCCTTGGACCGGGGAGCTGTTTTTT; CDR3aa: CASSAGPWTGELFF
len: 14; abundance: -; v_gene: TRBV18; d_gene: TRBD2; j_gene: TRBJ2-7; CDR3nt: TGTGCCAGCTCACCTCGGGGGGGCGCCTACGAGCAGTACTTC; CDR3aa: CASSPRGGAYEQYF
len: 14; abundance: -; v_gene: TRBV5-4; d_gene: TRBD1; j_gene: TRBJ1-3; CDR3nt: TGTGCCAGCAGCCAAGACAGGGTTGGAAACACCATATATTTT; CDR3aa: CASSQDRVGNTIYF
len: 14; abundance: -; v_gene: TRBV5-1; d_gene: -; j_gene: TRBJ2-1; CDR3nt: TGCGCCAGCAGCTATCAGGGGTTCAACAATGAGCAGTTCTTC; CDR3aa: CASSYQGFNNEQFF
len: 19; abundance: -; v_gene: TRBV7-3; d_gene: TRBD2; j_gene: TRBJ2-1; CDR3nt: TGTGCCAGCAGCTTGGTCCATTTGGGACTAGCGGGAGGGCGAGGGGAGCAGTTCTTC; CDR3aa: CASSLVHLGLAGGRGEQFF
len: 16; abundance: -; v_gene: TRBV28; d_gene: -; j_gene: TRBJ1-6; CDR3nt: TGTGCCAGCAGTTCATACATGAGCTCCTATAATTCACCCCTCCACTTT; CDR3aa: CASSSYMSSYNSPLHF
len: 19; abundance: -; v_gene: TRBV27; d_gene: TRBD2; j_gene: TRBJ2-5; CDR3nt: TGTGCCAGCAGTCCCACTCGAACGGGACTAGCGGGAGTTGGTGAGACCCAGTACTTC; CDR3aa: CASSPTRTGLAGVGETQYF
len: 18; abundance: once; v_gene: TRBV5-6; d_gene: -; j_gene: TRBJ2-6; CDR3nt: TGTGCCAGCAGCTTAGACCAGGGCTCCCACTCTGGGGCCAACGTCCTGACTTTC; CDR3aa: CASSLDQGSHSGANVLTF
len: 15; abundance: -; v_gene: TRBV14; d_gene: TRBD1; j_gene: TRBJ1-4; CDR3nt: TGTGCCAGCAGCCAATCCACAGGGGTTGGTGAAAAACTGTTTTTT; CDR3aa: CASSQSTGVGEKLFF
len: 15; abundance: -; v_gene: TRBV28; d_gene: -; j_gene: TRBJ1-2; CDR3nt: TGTGCCAGCAGTTTTAGCCCCCCCGGGGACTATGGCTACACCTTC; CDR3aa: CASSFSPPGDYGYTF
len: 13; abundance: -; v_gene: TRBV21-1; d_gene: -; j_gene: TRBJ2-5; CDR3nt: TGTGCCAGAAGGGGGCGTTCCGCGGAGACCCAGTACTTC; CDR3aa: CARRGRSAETQYF
len: 16; abundance: once; v_gene: TRBV18; d_gene: -; j_gene: TRBJ1-1; CDR3nt: TGTGCCAGCTCACCACTGCCCCCCGGGGTTGACACTGAAGCTTTCTTT; CDR3aa: CASSPLPPGVDTEAFF
len: 15; abundance: once; v_gene: TRBV11-3; d_gene: TRBD2; j_gene: TRBJ2-2; CDR3nt: TGTGCCAGCAGCTCCGGACTAGCAAACACCGGGGAGCTGTTTTTT; CDR3aa: CASSSGLANTGELFF
len: 16; abundance: -; v_gene: TRBV11-2; d_gene: -; j_gene: TRBJ2-2; CDR3nt: TGTGCCAGCAGCTTATGGGGGGCAAGATACACCGGGGAGCTGTTTTTT; CDR3aa: CASSLWGARYTGELFF
len: 13; abundance: -; v_gene: TRBV7-9; d_gene: -; j_gene: TRBJ1-2; CDR3nt: TGTGCCAGCAGCGGCGGGTCCCCCTATGGCTACACCTTC; CDR3aa: CASSGGSPYGYTF
len: 15; abundance: -; v_gene: TRBV6-1; d_gene: -; j_gene: TRBJ1-5; CDR3nt: TGTGCCAGCAACGTCGATGTGGGGCCCACTCAGCCCCAGCATTTT; CDR3aa: CASNVDVGPTQPQHF
len: 14; abundance: -; v_gene: TRBV18; d_gene: -; j_gene: TRBJ1-1; CDR3nt: TGTGCCAGCTCACCAGTCGGGGGGAACACTGAAGCTTTCTTT; CDR3aa: CASSPVGGNTEAFF
len: 16; abundance: -; v_gene: TRBV25-1; d_gene: -; j_gene: TRBJ1-2; CDR3nt: TGTGCCAGCAGTGAAAACGGGAGGGGGATAGGTTATGGCTACACCTTC; CDR3aa: CASSENGRGIGYGYTF
len: 14; abundance: -; v_gene: TRBV6-5; d_gene: -; j_gene: TRBJ2-3; CDR3nt: TGTGCCAGCAGTTACTCTGGCGGGGTAGATACGCAGTATTTT; CDR3aa: CASSYSGGVDTQYF
len: 15; abundance: once; v_gene: TRBV6-5; d_gene: -; j_gene: TRBJ2-7; CDR3nt: TGTGCCAGCAGTTACTCGGGCGGACTTGACTACGAGCAGTACTTC; CDR3aa: CASSYSGGLDYEQYF
len: 14; abundance: once; v_gene: TRBV4-1; d_gene: -; j_gene: TRBJ2-7; CDR3nt: TGCGCCAGCAGCCAAGATTTGGGCTCCTACGAGCAGTACTTC; CDR3aa: CASSQDLGSYEQYF
len: 19; abundance: -; v_gene: TRBV11-3; d_gene: TRBD2; j_gene: TRBJ2-1; CDR3nt: TGTGCCAGCAGCTTAGATGGGCTAGCGGGAGGGACACCTGCCAATGAGCAGTTCTTC; CDR3aa: CASSLDGLAGGTPANEQFF
len: 12; abundance: -; v_gene: TRBV28; d_gene: -; j_gene: TRBJ2-3; CDR3nt: TGTGCCAGCAGACAGACTACAGATACGCAGTATTTT; CDR3aa: CASRQTTDTQYF
len: 14; abundance: -; v_gene: TRBV28; d_gene: -; j_gene: TRBJ1-5; CDR3nt: TGTGCCAGCAGTGCATACAGGGCCCATCAGCCCCAGCATTTT; CDR3aa: CASSAYRAHQPQHF
len: 16; abundance: once; v_gene: TRBV15; d_gene: -; j_gene: TRBJ1-3; CDR3nt: TGTGCCACCAGCAGAGGTGACCAGCGCTCTGGAAACACCATATATTTT; CDR3aa: CATSRGDQRSGNTIYF
len: 14; abundance: -; v_gene: TRBV19; d_gene: -; j_gene: TRBJ1-5; CDR3nt: -; CDR3aa: CASTSAYSNQPQHF
len: 13; abundance: -; v_gene: TRBV19; d_gene: -; j_gene: TRBJ1-5; CDR3nt: TGTGCCAGTAGTATCTATAGGGATCAGCCCCAGCATTTT; CDR3aa: CASSIYRDQPQHF
len: 17; abundance: once; v_gene: TRBV4-1; d_gene: TRBD2; j_gene: TRBJ2-7; CDR3nt: TGCGCCAGCAGCCTACATCCGGCGGGAGGAACTACCTACGAGCAGTACTTC; CDR3aa: CASSLHPAGGTTYEQYF
len: 16; abundance: once; v_gene: TRBV11-2; d_gene: TRBD2; j_gene: TRBJ2-2; CDR3nt: TGTGCCAGCAGCTCAGCAAGCGGGAGGAACACCGGGGAGCTGTTTTTT; CDR3aa: CASSSASGRNTGELFF
len: 14; abundance: -; v_gene: TRBV28; d_gene: -; j_gene: TRBJ2-3; CDR3nt: TGTGCCAGCAGTTCGGCCCAATACACAGATACGCAGTATTTT; CDR3aa: CASSSAQYTDTQYF
len: 14; abundance: -; v_gene: TRBV19; d_gene: TRBD1; j_gene: TRBJ1-2; CDR3nt: TGTGCCACCTCCGACAGGGGTCGTAACTATGGCTACACCTTC; CDR3aa: CATSDRGRNYGYTF
len: 14; abundance: -; v_gene: TRBV4-1; d_gene: -; j_gene: TRBJ2-5; CDR3nt: TGCGCCAGCAGCCGCGTGAGCAGCAGAGAGACCCAGTACTTC; CDR3aa: CASSRVSSRETQYF
len: 13; abundance: -; v_gene: TRBV7-6; d_gene: -; j_gene: TRBJ2-5; CDR3nt: TGTGCCAGCAGCTTAGCCAGATCAAAGCCCCAGTACTTC; CDR3aa: CASSLARSKPQYF
len: 15; abundance: -; v_gene: TRBV18; d_gene: -; j_gene: TRBJ2-5; CDR3nt: TGTGCCAGCTCACCACTAGGAGTCGGAAAAGAGACCCAGTACTTC; CDR3aa: CASSPLGVGKETQYF
len: 11; abundance: -; v_gene: TRBV21-1; d_gene: -; j_gene: TRBJ2-7; CDR3nt: TGTGCCAGCAGCAAAAAAGGGGAGCAGTACTTC; CDR3aa: CASSKKGEQYF
len: 15; abundance: -; v_gene: TRBV4-1; d_gene: TRBD2; j_gene: TRBJ2-4; CDR3nt: TGCGCCAGCAGCCAGACGTCCCGGGAGGGGAACATTCAGTACTTC; CDR3aa: CASSQTSREGNIQYF
len: 13; abundance: -; v_gene: TRBV11-2; d_gene: TRBD1; j_gene: TRBJ2-7; CDR3nt: TGTGCCAGCAGCAAGGACAGGGCCCACGAGCAGTACTTC; CDR3aa: CASSKDRAHEQYF
len: 13; abundance: -; v_gene: TRBV2; d_gene: -; j_gene: TRBJ1-2; CDR3nt: TGTGCCAGCAGTGATTTTACAGTCTATGGCTACACCTTC; CDR3aa: CASSDFTVYGYTF
len: 16; abundance: -; v_gene: TRBV4-2; d_gene: -; j_gene: TRBJ2-3; CDR3nt: TGTGCCAGCAGCCAAGTGAGCGGCTCGAACACAGATACGCAGTATTTT; CDR3aa: CASSQVSGSNTDTQYF
len: 16; abundance: once; v_gene: TRBV28; d_gene: -; j_gene: TRBJ1-5; CDR3nt: TGTGCCAGCAGTCCGCAAAAACAGGGTAGCAATCAGCCCCAGCATTTT; CDR3aa: CASSPQKQGSNQPQHF
len: 15; abundance: -; v_gene: TRBV18; d_gene: TRBD1; j_gene: TRBJ1-1; CDR3nt: TGTGCCAGCTCACCTGACAGGGGATTCGGCACTGAAGCTTTCTTT; CDR3aa: CASSPDRGFGTEAFF
len: 15; abundance: -; v_gene: TRBV5-4; d_gene: TRBD2; j_gene: TRBJ2-7; CDR3nt: TGTGCCAGCAGCCTAGCGGGAGGGGGAGGCTACGAGCAGTACTTC; CDR3aa: CASSLAGGGGYEQYF
len: 15; abundance: -; v_gene: TRBV10-3; d_gene: -; j_gene: TRBJ1-3; CDR3nt: TGTGCCATCGGAGACAGGCTAGTCTCTGGAAACACCATATATTTT; CDR3aa: CAIGDRLVSGNTIYF
len: 13; abundance: -; v_gene: TRBV18; d_gene: -; j_gene: TRBJ1-4; CDR3nt: TGTGCCAGCTCACCGCGAGAGGACGAAAAACTGTTTTTT; CDR3aa: CASSPREDEKLFF
len: 16; abundance: -; v_gene: TRBV4-2; d_gene: TRBD2; j_gene: TRBJ2-1; CDR3nt: TGTGCCAGCAGCCAAGATGCGACGGGAGGGAAGAATGAGCAGTTCTTC; CDR3aa: CASSQDATGGKNEQFF
len: 16; abundance: -; v_gene: TRBV7-9; d_gene: -; j_gene: TRBJ2-2; CDR3nt: TGTGCCAGCAGCCAAAGGACAGGGAGGGGGCCCGGGGAGCTGTTTTTT; CDR3aa: CASSQRTGRGPGELFF